Listed here are 26 T cell receptor beta chains from one sample, sequenced in a study of T-cell reconstitution after alpha-beta-depleted transplantation in children. Unique molecular identifiers were incorporated when the TCRbeta library was constructed. One entry per CDR3 protein, called by TCRdb with MiXCR from the PCR reads. This table has a few hundred thousand distinct CDR3 sequences, roughly 25% appearing once. Sample: PBMCs, mostly from graft donor cells, taken 180 days after TCRalphabeta/CD19-depleted stem cell transplant. These receptors were taken from a male patient younger than 18 who had a stem cell transplant for acute lymphoblastic leukemia, so the T cells may come from the graft donor.

The sample holds a few counts of this clonotype. The chain has TRBV6-1 and TRBJ2-5, with D hard to call. V gave up 5 bases and J gave up 2 bases, with 15 bases separating them. The CDR3 covers 15 residues. Germline loops: CDR1 MNHNS, CDR2 SASEGT. The CDR3 spells CASSPLSALQETQYF. CDR3 bases: TGTGCCAGCAGTCCCCTTTCAGCCCTGCAAGAGACCCAGTACTTC.

This clonotype was counted between two and nine times. This chain joins TRBV9 and TRBJ1-2; 9 bases are a match to TRBD1. Germline lookup yields CDR1 SGDLS and CDR2 YYNGEE. The CDR3 is 17 amino acids. The V segment lost 3 bases and the J segment 4 bases; nucleotides outside the gene matches: 13. The CDR3 sequence is CASSAGTGLEVSYGYTF. The CDR3 coding sequence is TGTGCCAGCAGCGCCGGGACAGGGTTAGAAGTTAGCTATGGCTACACCTTC.

This sequence joins TRBV29-1 and TRBJ1-1; D not resolved. This CDR3 has 10 residues. The V gene's germline CDR1 is SQVTM and CDR2 ANQGSEA. V shed 5 bases and J shed 6 bases, with 7 bases lying between them. CDR3 DNA: TGCAGCGTTCTTGGACCTGAAGCTTTCTTT. This gives the protein CSVLGPEAFF.

V and J are TRBV2 and TRBJ1-4; TRBD1 is a possible D gene (6 bases). This CDR3 spans 12 amino acids. The germline CDR1 and CDR2 sequences are SNHLY and FYNNEI. V was pared by 6 bases and J by 11 bases, with 13 bases between. The CDR3 sequence: CASRGDIGKLFF. In DNA, the CDR3 is TGTGCCAGCAGGGGGGACATAGGGAAACTGTTTTTT.

The chain joins TRBV20-1 to TRBJ2-7, with 7 nucleotides matching TRBD1. CDR1 is DFQATT and CDR2 is SNEGSKA in the germline V gene (reference sequence). This CDR3 is 13 amino acids long. Germline trimming cut 4 bases from V and 5 bases from J; bases unmatched to any gene: 8. CDR3 in DNA: TGCAGTGCTATAAGCAGGGGGAGAGACGAGCAGTACTTC. Its translation is CSAISRGRDEQYF.

This clonotype was observed a few times. V gene TRBV12-3 or TRBV12-4 combines with J gene TRBJ2-2, with 10 bases matching TRBD2. With 6 bases clipped from V and 1 base from J, the junction kept 5 bases outside the gene matches. This CDR3 has 16 amino acids. CDR3 sequence reads: CASRDRTSGNTGELFF. The CDR3 region has the DNA TGTGCCAGCAGGGATAGGACTAGCGGGAACACCGGGGAGCTGTTTTTT.

Here the CDR3 reads CASSALAVTYNEQFF. In DNA form, the CDR3 reads TGTGCCAGCAGCGCTTTGGCTGTTACCTACAATGAGCAGTTCTTC. The V and J genes are TRBV12-3 or TRBV12-4 and TRBJ2-1, with D uncertain. Between the trimmed V and J ends, which lost 6 bases and 2 bases, there was a span of 14 bases. CDR3 length: 15 amino acids.

The CDR3 DNA follows: TGCGCCAGCAGCTTGGAGCGGTGGGGGGAGCAGTTCTTC. This gives the protein CASSLERWGEQFF. The rearrangement uses TRBV5-1 and TRBJ2-1, with D perhaps TRBD1 or TRBD2 (5 bases each). The CDR3 spans 13 residues. V was pared by 0 bases and J by 10 bases, with 11 bases between. The germline V gene encodes CDR1 SGHRS and CDR2 YFSETQ.

This clonotype was seen ten or more times. This chain links TRBV10-3 with TRBJ1-1; TRBD1 matches 8 bases. The CDR3 totals 14 residues. The germline V gene encodes CDR1 ENHRY and CDR2 SYGVKD. J was trimmed by 5 bases and V by 4 bases; bases with no gene match: 6. The CDR3 DNA follows: TGTGCCATCAGTGGAAACAGGGGGAGTACTGAAGCTTTCTTT. The encoded protein is CAISGNRGSTEAFF.

This chain uses TRBV5-1 with TRBJ2-7; 8 bases fit TRBD2. This CDR3 contains 15 residues. In germline, CDR1 is SGHRS, CDR2 YFSETQ. V lost 3 bases and J lost 5; bases outside the gene matches: 10. The CDR3, as DNA: TGCGCCAGCAGCTCGGGCAGTCTAGCGGGTCACGAGCAGTACTTC. Its protein product is CASSSGSLAGHEQYF.

This clonotype was detected only a few times. This chain links TRBV12-3 or TRBV12-4 with TRBJ2-2, with 13 nucleotides matching TRBD2. V gave up 2 bases and J gave up 6 bases; unmatched junction bases: 6. The CDR3 runs to 17 residues. The DNA for the CDR3 is TGTGCCAGCAGTTTAAGGACTAGCGGGAGAAACGCCGGGGAGCTGTTTTTT. Translated: CASSLRTSGRNAGELFF.

This sequence joins TRBV5-1 and TRBJ1-4; the D is unclear. The CDR3 is 14 amino acids. Germline V gives CDR1 SGHRS, CDR2 YFSETQ. Trimming removed 0 bases from V and 7 bases from J, with 10 bases in between. The CDR3 DNA sequence: TGCGCCAGCAGCTTGGCCGGGGAGGGTGAAAAACTGTTTTTT. Its protein is CASSLAGEGEKLFF. Based on the CDR3 plus reference TRBV5-1 and TRBJ1-4, the full variable domain is KAGVTQTPRYLIKTRGQQVTLSCSPISGHRSVSWYQQTPGQGLQFLFEYFSETQRNKGNFPGRFSGRQFSNSRSEMNVSTLELGDSALYLCASSLAGEGEKLFFGSGTQLSVL.

The rearrangement joins TRBV7-2 to TRBJ2-2; D unresolved. CDR1 SGHTA and CDR2 FQGNSA come from the germline V gene. The V end lost 6 bases, the J end lost 6 bases, and 11 bases lay between the germline ends. This CDR3 has 13 amino acids. The CDR3 DNA reads TGTGCCAGCAGGAGGTGGGGTTCCGGGGAGCTGTTTTTT. It codes for CASRRWGSGELFF.

The rearrangement links TRBV27 to TRBJ2-7; TRBD1 matches at 9 bases. Looked up from germline, CDR1 is MNHEY and CDR2 is SMNVEV (reference sequence). This CDR3 spans 13 amino acids. Trimming removed 3 bases from V and 7 bases from J; junction bases left unmatched: 4. CDR3 sequence (DNA): TGTGCCAGCAGTTTCGGGACAGGGAATGAGCAGTACTTC. Its protein is CASSFGTGNEQYF.

There are a few counts of this clonotype. The V gene is TRBV20-1, the J gene TRBJ2-7, with D maybe TRBD2 (6 bases). V gave up 0 bases and J gave up 2 bases, with 14 bases separating them. The germline gives CDR1 DFQATT, CDR2 SNEGSKA (reference sequence). This CDR3 comprises 15 residues. The CDR3 DNA reads TGCAGTGCTAGAGATGGCCCTACTAGCACCTACGAGCAGTACTTC. Protein: CSARDGPTSTYEQYF.

Only a few counts were recorded for this clonotype. The V gene is TRBV29-1, the J gene TRBJ1-1, with D possibly matching TRBD1 (5 bases). Trimming removed 4 bases from V and 0 bases from J, with 6 bases in between. The CDR3 covers 12 residues. Germline CDR1 SQVTM, CDR2 ANQGSEA. CDR3 nucleotide sequence: TGCAGCGTTGGGGGCTTGAACACTGAAGCTTTCTTT. Encoded protein: CSVGGLNTEAFF.

The chain joins TRBV9 to TRBJ2-1; D is tentatively TRBD1 or TRBD2 (5 bases each). From germline, CDR1 is SGDLS and CDR2 YYNGEE. This CDR3 is built from 15 residues. The V gene lost 4 bases and the J gene lost 4 bases, with 15 bases spanning the gap. The CDR3 DNA reads TGTGCCAGCAGCCACTGGGACGGTCAGTACAATGAGCAGTTCTTC. It yields the protein CASSHWDGQYNEQFF.

This clonotype was found a few times. This rearrangement joins TRBV7-9 to TRBJ2-2, with 9 nucleotides matching TRBD2. The V and J ends lost 5 bases and 5 bases, in that order; junction bases with no gene match: 6. Germline V gives CDR1 SEHNR, CDR2 FQNEAQ (reference sequence). CDR3 length: 15 residues. The CDR3 DNA reads TGTGCCAGCAGCCCACTAGCGGGCGGTACCGGGGAGCTGTTTTTT. It codes for CASSPLAGGTGELFF.

This clonotype was observed at least ten times. The rearrangement joins TRBV5-1 to TRBJ2-3, with a tentative D call TRBD2 (7 bases). The CDR3 sequence is 14 residues long. Germline CDR1 is SGHRS and CDR2 is YFSETQ. V shed 3 bases and J shed 3 bases, with 11 bases lying between them. The CDR3: CASSSAGATDTQYF. CDR3 sequence (DNA): TGCGCCAGCAGCTCGGCGGGGGCAACAGATACGCAGTATTTT.

CDR3 in amino acids: CASSVTELRYEQYF. In nucleotides, the CDR3 is TGTGCCAGCAGCGTAACGGAGCTGCGGTACGAGCAGTACTTC. The chain uses TRBV9 and TRBJ2-7; D is unresolved. CDR1 is SGDLS, CDR2 YYNGEE, per germline. The V end was cut by 1 base, the J end by 4 bases, with 12 bases between. The CDR3 has 14 amino acids.

This clonotype has a handful of counts. This chain connects TRBV5-5 to TRBJ1-2; D is unclear. The CDR3 covers 15 residues. The V gene lost 2 bases and the J gene lost 4 bases, with 15 bases spanning the gap. The germline CDR1 and CDR2 sequences are SGHKS and YYEKEE (reference sequence). Written as DNA, the CDR3 is TGTGCCAGCAGCTTCCTGGGCAGCTTCGGCTATGGCTACACCTTC. Encoded protein: CASSFLGSFGYGYTF.

This clonotype was seen a few times. The chain combines TRBV12-5 with TRBJ2-7; D is possibly TRBD1 (6 bases). Germline lookup yields CDR1 LGHNT and CDR2 FRNRAP. The CDR3 spans 18 residues. Trimming took off 0 bases at V and 6 bases at J, with 24 bases between the two ends. The CDR3 reads CASGLVPGWDTPSSEQYF. The CDR3, as DNA: TGTGCTAGTGGTTTGGTCCCGGGTTGGGACACCCCCTCGTCCGAGCAGTACTTC.

J is TRBJ2-7 and V is TRBV5-1, with a possible D match to TRBD2 (5 bases). Trimming took off 5 bases at V and 5 bases at J, with 20 bases between the two ends. The germline gives CDR1 SGHRS, CDR2 YFSETQ. CDR3 length: 15 amino acids. The DNA of the CDR3 is TGCGCCAGCAGTACCCCGCGAGGGTTAGAGGACGAGCAGTACTTC. It translates to CASSTPRGLEDEQYF. The complete variable domain, with remaining parts taken from reference TRBV5-1 and TRBJ2-7, reads KAGVTQTPRYLIKTRGQQVTLSCSPISGHRSVSWYQQTPGQGLQFLFEYFSETQRNKGNFPGRFSGRQFSNSRSEMNVSTLELGDSALYLCASSTPRGLEDEQYFGPGTRLTVT.

This clonotype appeared many times. The chain uses TRBV7-6 and TRBJ2-3; D is perhaps TRBD1 (6 bases). Between the trimmed V and J ends, which lost 5 bases and 1 base, there was a span of 10 bases. This CDR3 is built from 14 residues. The germline gives CDR1 SGHVS, CDR2 FNYEAQ. The CDR3 is CASSPRTGTDTQYF. In DNA, the CDR3 is TGTGCCAGCAGCCCGCGGACAGGCACAGATACGCAGTATTTT.

This clonotype was seen a few times. The CDR3 protein is CSVLITTVLAEQYF. CDR3 bases: TGCAGCGTCTTAATTACGACAGTCCTGGCCGAGCAGTACTTC. This chain connects TRBV29-1 to TRBJ2-7; D is possibly TRBD1 (5 bases). The CDR3 length is 14 residues. Germline lookup yields CDR1 SQVTM and CDR2 ANQGSEA. Trimming stripped 6 bases from V and 6 bases from J, with 21 bases between.

The genes are TRBV18 and TRBJ2-3; 9 bases map to TRBD2. Germline V gene data show CDR1 as KGHSH and CDR2 as LQKENI. The CDR3 loop spans 15 amino acids. V was clipped by 4 bases and J by 6 bases; unmatched bases: 8. CDR3 loop: CASSLIAGEQDTQYF. CDR3 nucleotide sequence: TGTGCCAGCTCACTCATAGCGGGAGAACAGGATACGCAGTATTTT.